This T cell receptor beta chain was sequenced in a study of T cells in Graves' hyperthyroidism and ophthalmopathy. Study as a whole: Any treatment followed the collection of peripheral blood at initial diagnosis.

Study-wide results and caveats: Also found in blood were most expanded thyroid clonotypes above 0.001.

RNA transcripts served as the template for amplifying TCR beta CDR3 regions. The HTBI set primed first-round TCR CDR3 RT-PCR. Each CDR3 protein is one row after TCRdb ran MiXCR on the multiplex PCR reads. The data contain under 500,000 distinct CDR3 sequences, around an eighth of them singletons. From under 12 ml of fresh peripheral blood, PBMCs were isolated. Germline V gene lookup returns CDR1 MNHNY and CDR2 SVGAGI (reference sequence). The V and J ends lost 2 bases and 5 bases respectively, with 13 bases between them. This CDR3 is built from 15 residues. This clonotype has at least ten counts. Its cognate antigen is unknown.

The genes are TRBV6-6 and TRBJ2-4, with D tentatively TRBD2 (6 bases). This receptor was obtained from a man aged 45-65 years with Graves' ophthalmopathy. Sequencing used blood. CDR3 coding DNA: TGTGCCAGCAGTTACGCAACGGGAGCGCAAAACATTCAGTACTTC. Encoded protein: CASSYATGAQNIQYF.